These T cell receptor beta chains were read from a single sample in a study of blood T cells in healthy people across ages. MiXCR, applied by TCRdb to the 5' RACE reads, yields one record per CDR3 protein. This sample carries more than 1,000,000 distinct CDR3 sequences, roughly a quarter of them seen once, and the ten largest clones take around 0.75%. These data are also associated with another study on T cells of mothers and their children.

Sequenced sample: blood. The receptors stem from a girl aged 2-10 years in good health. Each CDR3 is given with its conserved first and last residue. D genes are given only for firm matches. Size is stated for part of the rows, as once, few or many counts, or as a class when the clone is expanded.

cdr3_nt: TGTGCCAGCGTCCCCGGGACAGGGGGCTCTTATAACATTCAGTACTTC
cdr3_aa: CASVPGTGGSYNIQYF
clone_size: few
v_call: TRBV28
d_call: TRBD1
j_call: TRBJ2-4

cdr3_nt: TGCGCCAGCAGCTCCGTCGGCGGGGGGGTCAATGAGCAGTTCTTC
cdr3_aa: CASSSVGGGVNEQFF
clone_size: few
v_call: TRBV5-1
d_call: TRBD2
j_call: TRBJ2-1

cdr3_nt: TGCAGCGGGATGGCGAGCAATGAGCAGTTCTTC
cdr3_aa: CSGMASNEQFF
clone_size: NA
v_call: TRBV29-1
d_call: NA
j_call: TRBJ2-1

cdr3_nt: TGCAGTGCTGGTTGGGACGGCGATCAAGAGACCCAGTACTTC
cdr3_aa: CSAGWDGDQETQYF
clone_size: NA
v_call: TRBV20-1
d_call: NA
j_call: TRBJ2-5

cdr3_nt: TGTGCCACCAGTGAGCCTTCAGGGCCTCGAGGGATTCCCCAGTACTTC
cdr3_aa: CATSEPSGPRGIPQYF
clone_size: few
v_call: TRBV24-1
d_call: NA
j_call: TRBJ2-5

cdr3_nt: TGCGCCAGCAGCTTGGCAGGGACAGCGTACAATGAGCAGTTCTTC
cdr3_aa: CASSLAGTAYNEQFF
clone_size: NA
v_call: TRBV5-1
d_call: TRBD1
j_call: TRBJ2-1

cdr3_nt: TGTGCCACCCTCGACGCGGCTGAGACCCAGTACTTC
cdr3_aa: CATLDAAETQYF
clone_size: NA
v_call: TRBV6-5
d_call: NA
j_call: TRBJ2-5

cdr3_nt: TGTGCCAGCAGCTTATACGTGGGGCAGTACTTC
cdr3_aa: CASSLYVGQYF
clone_size: few
v_call: TRBV7-9
d_call: NA
j_call: TRBJ2-7

cdr3_nt: TGTGCCAGCAGCTTAGGACTAGCGAGGAGCACAGATACGCAGTATTTT
cdr3_aa: CASSLGLARSTDTQYF
clone_size: few
v_call: TRBV7-3
d_call: TRBD2
j_call: TRBJ2-3

cdr3_nt: TGTGCCAGCAGCAAAGAGCGGAGGGACACCTCAACCTACGAGCAGTACTTC
cdr3_aa: CASSKERRDTSTYEQYF
clone_size: NA
v_call: TRBV21-1
d_call: NA
j_call: TRBJ2-7